A selection of T cell receptor beta chains follows, all from one sample in a study of blood T cells in healthy people across ages. TCRdb reprocessed the 5' RACE reads with MiXCR, giving one entry per CDR3 protein. The repertoire holds hundreds of thousands of distinct CDR3 sequences, with about three fifths as singletons. What was sequenced was blood. The receptors were gathered from a man under 40 in good health. CDR3s leave out the opening cysteine and the closing phenylalanine or tryptophan.

V	J	CDR3
TRBV29-1	TRBJ1-1	SVVEGGRGWNTEAF
TRBV29-1	TRBJ2-5	SVIGLGGTQY
TRBV9	TRBJ1-2	ASSAPGHHGYT
TRBV12-3/TRBV12-4	TRBJ2-3	ASSIVGTDTQY
TRBV4-3	TRBJ2-1	ASSQGTSGRTDEQF
TRBV6-1	TRBJ1-2	ASSDHGYT
TRBV27	TRBJ1-2	ASSLSGGQGAGYGYT
TRBV12-3/TRBV12-4	TRBJ2-1	ASSPSEISYNEQF
TRBV30	TRBJ1-2	AWGQGYGYT
TRBV29-1	TRBJ2-7	SVDVTGALYEQY
TRBV2	TRBJ1-2	ASTKKGGANYGYT
TRBV10-2	TRBJ2-7	ASSLRLADSEQY
TRBV25-1	TRBJ2-1	ASSEWDSLHNEQF
TRBV28	TRBJ2-1	ASRLSIWRNEQF
TRBV29-1	TRBJ2-3	SVDGGNTDTQY
TRBV20-1	TRBJ2-7	SAREPTGGKFEQY
TRBV4-2	TRBJ2-7	ASSQEGRTYSSYEQY
TRBV27	TRBJ2-5	ASSLAWAETQY
TRBV12-3/TRBV12-4	TRBJ1-1	ASSLLRNTEAF
TRBV12-3/TRBV12-4	TRBJ2-7	ASSGDRHHYEQY
TRBV4-2	TRBJ2-7	ASSQAGDYEQY
TRBV5-1	TRBJ2-7	ASSLMGQGTYEQY
TRBV29-1	TRBJ1-1	SARTGGGTEAF
TRBV20-1	TRBJ1-1	SAGDRVNTEAF
TRBV7-2	TRBJ2-5	ASSRTSGVQETQY
TRBV20-1	TRBJ1-3	SARGREAGETGNTIY
TRBV11-2	TRBJ2-7	ASNPPGNRYEQY
TRBV7-2	TRBJ2-7	ASSKGLAGYYEQY
TRBV7-2	TRBJ2-2	ASSFRRNGELF
TRBV9	TRBJ2-7	ASSPPTYEQY
TRBV12-3/TRBV12-4	TRBJ2-1	ASSFSDNPGIEQF
TRBV30	TRBJ2-7	AWSVGGGGYEQY
TRBV6-2/TRBV6-3	TRBJ2-5	ASSYSSNLGGQY
TRBV20-1	TRBJ1-1	SAARAQTLEAF
TRBV7-3	TRBJ2-3	ASSLTGGPQGTDTQY
TRBV6-2/TRBV6-3	TRBJ2-1	ASSPSRSGPGGSYNEQF
TRBV7-2	TRBJ1-1	ASRKGPGDTEAF
TRBV7-9	TRBJ1-1	ASSLDQGEVDAF
TRBV20-1	TRBJ2-1	SAPRRAGGRNEQF
TRBV4-3	TRBJ2-1	ASSQGLGTYNEQF